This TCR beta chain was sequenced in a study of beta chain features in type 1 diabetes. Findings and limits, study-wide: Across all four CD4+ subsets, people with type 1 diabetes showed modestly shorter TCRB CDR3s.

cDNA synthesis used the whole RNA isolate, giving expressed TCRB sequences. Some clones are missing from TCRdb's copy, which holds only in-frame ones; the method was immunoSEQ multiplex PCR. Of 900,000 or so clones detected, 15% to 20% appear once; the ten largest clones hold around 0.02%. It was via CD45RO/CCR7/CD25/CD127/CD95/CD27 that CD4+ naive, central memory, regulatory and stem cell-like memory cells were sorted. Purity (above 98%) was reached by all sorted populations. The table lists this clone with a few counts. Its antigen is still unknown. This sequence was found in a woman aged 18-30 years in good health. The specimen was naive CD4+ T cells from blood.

In DNA, the CDR3 is TGTGCCAGCAGCCAACTAGCGGGAGCCGGAAGGAATGAGCAGTTCTTC. Protein product: CASSQLAGAGRNEQFF. The chain is built from TRBV14 and TRBJ2-1; 10 bases match TRBD2. V lost 2 bases and J lost 7; bases outside the gene matches: 8. The CDR3 is 16 residues long. Germline V lookup: CDR1 SGHDN, CDR2 FVKESK.